The 16 T cell receptor beta chains below come from one sample, sequenced in a study of T cells after yellow fever vaccination. One entry per CDR3 protein results from TCRdb running MiXCR on the 5' RACE reads. This table holds more than 65,000 distinct CDR3 sequences, under 9.5% found once. The source was CD8+ T cells sorted from PBMCs, collected approximately 11 days after the first yellow fever vaccination. These receptors were collected from a man aged 18 to 29 who received the YFV17D yellow fever vaccine.

This clonotype was seen at least ten times. The DNA of the CDR3 is TGTGCCAGCAGTCCCGCCAGCGGGGGGGCCTACGAGCAGTACTTC. This sequence encodes CASSPASGGAYEQYF. V and J are TRBV12-3 or TRBV12-4 and TRBJ2-7, with 10 bases matching TRBD2. The CDR3 extends over 15 amino acids. V was clipped by 5 bases and J by 2 bases; unmatched bases: 6.

This clonotype was picked up many times. The chain has TRBV18 and TRBJ2-7; the D is unclear. Trimming took off 2 bases at V and 6 bases at J, with 8 bases between the two ends. There are 12 residues in the CDR3. Germline CDR1 reads KGHSH; CDR2 reads LQKENI. CDR3 coding DNA: TGTGCCAGCTCACCATCAGGTCTCGAGCAGTACTTC. This sequence encodes CASSPSGLEQYF.

J is TRBJ2-6 and V is TRBV7-3, with TRBD2 identical over 8 bases. Losses at the gene ends were 2 bases for V and 3 bases for J; bases not matched to a gene: 3. This CDR3 region has 16 residues. In germline, CDR1 is SGHTA, CDR2 FQGTGA. The CDR3: CASSLYGGDGANVLTF. Here the CDR3 DNA reads TGTGCCAGCAGCTTATACGGGGGGGATGGGGCCAACGTCCTGACTTTC.

This clonotype has only a few counts. This sequence joins TRBV7-8 and TRBJ1-5, with D possibly matching TRBD1 (6 bases). This CDR3 is built from 15 residues. V gave up 9 bases and J gave up 2 bases, with 17 bases separating them. The germline CDR1 and CDR2 sequences are SGHVS and FQNEAQ. CDR3 sequence: CASKTGMGGNQPQHF. CDR3 sequence (DNA): TGTGCCAGTAAAACAGGGATGGGTGGCAATCAGCCCCAGCATTTT.

There are many counts of this clonotype. V and J are TRBV3-1 and TRBJ2-1; D may be TRBD1 or TRBD2 (6 bases each). Germline CDR1 reads LGHDT; CDR2 reads YNNKEL (reference sequence). The V end lost 1 base, the J end lost 5 bases, and 15 bases lay between the germline ends. This CDR3 contains 16 residues. The CDR3 DNA follows: TGTGCCAGCAGCCAAGCACGGAGGGGGGAGCACAATGAGCAGTTCTTC. Protein sequence: CASSQARRGEHNEQFF.

The chain recombines TRBV7-8 with TRBJ2-1, with D unresolved. The CDR3 covers 15 residues. The V gene's germline CDR1 is SGHVS and CDR2 FQNEAQ. Trimming removed 6 bases at V and 0 bases at J, with 12 bases between. Here the CDR3 reads CASRPRLLSYNEQFF. In nucleotides, the CDR3 is TGTGCCAGCAGACCCAGACTCCTCTCCTACAATGAGCAGTTCTTC. Drawing the rest from reference TRBV7-8 and TRBJ2-1, the complete variable domain is GAGVSQSPRYKVAKRGQDVALRCDPISGHVSLFWYQQALGQGPEFLTYFQNEAQLDKSGLPSDRFFAERPEGSVSTLKIQRTQQEDSAVYLCASRPRLLSYNEQFFGPGTRLTVL.

The sample holds many counts of this clonotype. The V gene is TRBV29-1, the J gene TRBJ2-5; 10 nucleotides line up with TRBD2. Germline V gene data show CDR1 as SQVTM and CDR2 as ANQGSEA. The V segment lost 6 bases and the J segment 1 base; nucleotides outside the gene matches: 2. The length of the CDR3 is 13 residues. DNA of the CDR3: TGCAGCGTCCGACTAGCGGGCCAAGAGACCCAGTACTTC. Its translation is CSVRLAGQETQYF.

The table lists this clonotype with many counts. CDR3: CATSRSLSGQPQHF. The CDR3 bases are TGTGCCACCAGCAGAAGCCTGAGCGGCCAGCCCCAGCATTTT. The chain links TRBV15 to TRBJ1-5; no reliable D call. Germline CDR1 and CDR2: LNHNV and YYDKDF (reference sequence). Trimming cost V 2 bases and J 7 bases, with 12 bases left between them. This CDR3 comprises 14 residues.

A note on this clonotype: With a much larger clone just one base away, this may be a read error. This chain connects TRBV4-3 to TRBJ2-2; the D is unclear. V lost 1 base and J 4 bases, leaving 10 bases between the germline ends. Per the germline V gene, CDR1 is LGHNA and CDR2 is YSLEER. The CDR3 consists of 15 residues. Here the CDR3 reads CASSQAKGFTGELFF. The DNA of the CDR3 is TGCGCCAGCAGCCAAGCGAAAGGGTTCACCGGGGAGCTGTTTTTT.

The chain couples TRBV6-2 or TRBV6-3 to TRBJ2-7; 7 nucleotides align to TRBD1. Germline V gene sequence: CDR1 MNHEY, CDR2 SVGEGT. Trimming at V came to 5 bases and at J to 4 bases, leaving 8 bases not matched to a gene. CDR3 size: 14 residues. CDR3 sequence (DNA): TGTGCCAGCAGTCCCGGGACAGAACTTTACGAGCAGTACGTC. Translating gives CASSPGTELYEQYV.

The genes are TRBV7-9 and TRBJ2-2; perhaps TRBD2 as D (5 bases). Germline loops: CDR1 SEHNR, CDR2 FQNEAQ (reference sequence). The CDR3 runs to 15 residues. Trimming cost V 3 bases and J 2 bases, with 10 bases left between them. The CDR3 sequence is CASSLIGSNTGELFF. The CDR3 DNA is TGTGCCAGCAGCTTGATAGGGAGTAACACCGGGGAGCTGTTTTTT.

The genes are TRBV4-1 and TRBJ1-4; TRBD1 matches at 7 bases. The V gene end was trimmed by 3 bases and the J gene end by 4 bases; junction bases not matched to a gene: 8. CDR3 length: 16 residues. CDR1 MGHRA and CDR2 YSYEKL come from the germline V gene. The CDR3 spells CASSQDDRDLNEKLFF. CDR3 nucleotides: TGCGCCAGCAGCCAGGACGACAGGGATCTTAATGAAAAACTGTTTTTT.

The sample holds many counts of this clonotype. The chain is built from TRBV5-1 and TRBJ2-3, with D perhaps being TRBD1 or TRBD2 (5 bases each). CDR3 length equals 16 residues. The V gene's germline CDR1 is SGHRS and CDR2 YFSETQ. Trimming pared 4 bases from V and 0 bases from J, leaving 15 bases between. As DNA, the CDR3 is TGCGCCAGCAGCATGGGGGTAACTACTAGCACAGATACGCAGTATTTT. Translating it yields CASSMGVTTSTDTQYF.

This clonotype was seen many times. The gene calls are TRBV5-1 and TRBJ2-1; D possibly uses TRBD1 or TRBD2 (6 bases each). The CDR3 has 16 amino acids. CDR1 and CDR2 from the germline V gene are SGHRS and YFSETQ. Trimming shortened V by 4 bases and J by 1 base, and 15 bases separated the two germline ends. CDR3 bases: TGCGCCAGCAGCCCATTGGGGGGCCGGTCCTACAATGAGCAGTTCTTC. Residues: CASSPLGGRSYNEQFF.

This clonotype was picked up a small number of times. This chain connects TRBV12-3 or TRBV12-4 to TRBJ1-2; D unresolved. The ends were cut back, 7 bases at V and 2 bases at J, with 14 bases in the middle. The CDR3 has 14 amino acids. The CDR3 DNA sequence: TGTGCCAGCACCAACATGGGGAGCAACTATGGCTACACCTTC. It is translated as CASTNMGSNYGYTF.

This clonotype appeared many times. The V and J genes are TRBV11-2 and TRBJ2-1; 8 bases agree with TRBD1. The J segment lost 8 bases and the V segment lost 4 bases, leaving 7 bases of the junction unmatched. The germline V gene encodes CDR1 SGHAT and CDR2 FQNNGV. The CDR3 spans 14 residues. Here the CDR3 reads CASSSTGGFDEQFF. CDR3 DNA: TGTGCCAGCAGCTCCACAGGGGGATTCGATGAGCAGTTCTTC.